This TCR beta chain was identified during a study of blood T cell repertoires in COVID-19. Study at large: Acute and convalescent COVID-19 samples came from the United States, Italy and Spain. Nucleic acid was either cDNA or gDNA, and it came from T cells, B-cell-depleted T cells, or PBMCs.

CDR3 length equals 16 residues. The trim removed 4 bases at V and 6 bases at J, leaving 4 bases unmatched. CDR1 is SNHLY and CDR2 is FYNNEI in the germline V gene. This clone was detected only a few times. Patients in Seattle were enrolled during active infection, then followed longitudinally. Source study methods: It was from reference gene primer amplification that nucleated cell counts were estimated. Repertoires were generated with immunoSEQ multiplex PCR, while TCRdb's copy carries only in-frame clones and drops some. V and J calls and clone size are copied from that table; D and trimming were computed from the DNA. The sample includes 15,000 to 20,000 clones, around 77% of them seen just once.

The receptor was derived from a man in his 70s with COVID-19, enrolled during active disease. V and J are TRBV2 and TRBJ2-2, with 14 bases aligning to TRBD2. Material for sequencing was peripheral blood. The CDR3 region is CASSVRTSGRSGELFF. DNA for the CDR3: TGTGCCAGCAGTGTTCGGACTAGCGGGAGGTCCGGGGAGCTGTTTTTT.